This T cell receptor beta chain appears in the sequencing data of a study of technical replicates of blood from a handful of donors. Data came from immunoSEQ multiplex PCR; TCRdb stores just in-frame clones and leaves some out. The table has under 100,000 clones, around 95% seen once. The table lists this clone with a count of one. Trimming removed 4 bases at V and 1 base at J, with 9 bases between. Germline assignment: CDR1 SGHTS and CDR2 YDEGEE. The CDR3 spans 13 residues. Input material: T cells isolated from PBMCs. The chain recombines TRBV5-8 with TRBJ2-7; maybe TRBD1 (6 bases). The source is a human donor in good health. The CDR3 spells CASSNRESYEQYF. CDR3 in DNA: TGTGCCAGCAGCAACAGGGAATCCTACGAGCAGTACTTC.